This T cell receptor (beta chain) originates from a study of early T cells in non-severe SARS-CoV-2 infection. About the research overall: Chains from this unsorted whole-blood bulk RNA could not be paired.

Unique molecular identifiers were added to individual cDNA molecules. From the 5' RACE reads, TCRdb called clonotypes with MiXCR, one entry per CDR3 protein. The table lists 60,000 to 90,000 distinct CDR3 sequences, roughly 9.4% of them singletons. CDR1 and CDR2 from the germline V gene are SQVTM and ANQGSEA. The V segment lost 7 bases and the J segment 1 base; nucleotides outside the gene matches: 2. The length of the CDR3 is 13 residues. The sequence came from an adult who was a healthcare worker with PCR-confirmed SARS-CoV-2 infection or an uninfected control (not recorded which). The chain joins TRBV29-1 to TRBJ2-2; 8 nucleotides agree with TRBD1. The sample consisted of whole blood. This CDR3 is CSADRGNTGELFF. The CDR3 DNA sequence: TGCAGCGCCGACAGGGGGAACACCGGGGAGCTGTTTTTT.